The T cell receptor beta chain described here comes from a study of OX40 agonist ivuxolimab in advanced cancers. The overall study: Dose-escalation patients suffered from hepatocellular carcinoma, melanoma, renal cell or head and neck cancer. Partial responses occurred in three patients (one hepatocellular carcinoma, two cutaneous melanoma). Study-level results: Doses of 0.1 to 3.0 mg/kg were accompanied by clonal expansion of CD4+ and CD8+ blood T cells by week 6.

Assay: immunoSEQ multiplex PCR; the TCRdb copy retains only in-frame clones and omits some. Here the sample spans 75,000 to 100,000 clones, about 84% being singletons. Of note for this clone: Its specificity is unknown.

Sampled blood was obtained at baseline, cycle 4 day 1, and cycle 7 day 1. The CDR3 totals 16 residues. V lost 4 bases and J lost 4, with 19 bases in between. The germline CDR1 and CDR2 sequences are SGHTA and FQGNSA. The sample consisted of CD4+ or CD8+ T cells sorted from blood, taken in a trial of the OX40 agonist ivuxolimab. The chain has TRBV7-2 and TRBJ1-1, with a weak D call TRBD1 (6 bases). The receptor's source is an adult with an advanced solid tumor such as melanoma, head and neck, liver or kidney cancer. In DNA, the CDR3 is TGTGCCAGCAGCTCCGGGGGGGGGCGATCAAGCACTGAAGCTTTCTTT. Protein: CASSSGGGRSSTEAFF.